A selection of T cell receptor beta chains follows, all from one sample in a study of identical twins. One entry per CDR3 protein, called by TCRdb with MiXCR from the 5' RACE reads. The sample consists of about 210,000 distinct CDR3 sequences, less than 9.5% of them appearing once. Sequencing was carried out using memory (CD45RO+) T cells sorted from blood. The receptor set was obtained from a woman aged 18-35 years in good health. Each CDR3 is given with its conserved first and last residue. A D gene is named only where the DNA matches it firmly. Clone size appears in some rows only: once, few, many, or a class for an expanded clone.

TRBV7-6	TRBD1	TRBJ2-7	few	TGTGCCAGCAGCCCCCCGACAGGGGGTTTTCTTTACGAGCAGTACTTC	CASSPPTGGFLYEQYF
TRBV5-5	-	TRBJ2-7	-	TGTGCCAGCAGCATCCAACTAGGGAGCGAGCAGTACTTC	CASSIQLGSEQYF
TRBV7-6	-	TRBJ2-3	-	TGTGCCAGCAGCTCCGGGCCCAAGACCACAGATACGCAGTATTTT	CASSSGPKTTDTQYF
TRBV4-2	-	TRBJ2-5	few	TGTGCCAGCAGCCCACGGACTCGAGAGACCCAGTACTTC	CASSPRTRETQYF
TRBV7-2	TRBD2	TRBJ2-1	-	TGTGCCAGCAGCTTAGGGGGGGGAGGGCCCTGGAATGAGCAGTTCTTC	CASSLGGGGPWNEQFF
TRBV5-1	-	TRBJ2-6	-	TGCGCCAGCAGGGTACAGAGCTCTGGGGCCAACGTCCTGACTTTC	CASRVQSSGANVLTF
TRBV5-1	TRBD1	TRBJ1-1	many	TGCGCCAGCACCCAGACAGGGCCGAACACTGAAGCTTTCTTT	CASTQTGPNTEAFF
TRBV20-1	TRBD2	TRBJ2-1	many	TGCAGTGCCACGGGCGGGAGCAATGAGCAGTTCTTC	CSATGGSNEQFF
TRBV5-1	-	TRBJ2-2	many	TGCGCCAGCACTGGGAACGTGGGCACCGGGGAGCTGTTTTTT	CASTGNVGTGELFF
TRBV7-2	TRBD1	TRBJ2-7	many	TGTGCCAGCAGCATAGAGACAGGGGGGTCCTACGAGCAGTACTTC	CASSIETGGSYEQYF
TRBV9	TRBD2	TRBJ2-3	few	TGTGCCAGCAGCGTAAGTGGTGGACTAGCGGGGGGACGCACAGATACGCAGTATTTT	CASSVSGGLAGGRTDTQYF
TRBV10-3	TRBD2	TRBJ2-1	many	TGTGCCATCAGTGAGGGAGTGCTAGCGGGAGGCAATGAGCAGTTCTTC	CAISEGVLAGGNEQFF
TRBV2	-	TRBJ2-5	many	TGTGCCAGCAACACAGCAATCCAAGAGACCCAGTACTTC	CASNTAIQETQYF
TRBV12-3/TRBV12-4	TRBD2	TRBJ2-7	many	TGTGCCAGCAGTTTAGCCGGGGGGACCTCCTACGAGCAGTACTTC	CASSLAGGTSYEQYF
TRBV5-6	-	TRBJ2-1	many	TGTGCCAGCAGTCGACCGGGTAACAATGAGCAGTTCTTC	CASSRPGNNEQFF
TRBV18	TRBD2	TRBJ2-3	few	TGTGCCAGCTCACCAATCAGCGGGGGTGGAGATACGCAGTATTTT	CASSPISGGGDTQYF
TRBV7-2	TRBD1	TRBJ1-1	many	TGTGCCAGCAGCTCGCACGGGACAGGTACCACTTTCTTT	CASSSHGTGTTFF
TRBV6-1	-	TRBJ2-5	-	TGTGCCAGCAAGAACTGGCAGGGGAGGACGGAGACCCAGTACTTC	CASKNWQGRTETQYF
TRBV10-1	TRBD2	TRBJ2-3	few	TGCGCCAGCAGTGAAGGGCGGGGGATCACAGATACGCAGTATTTT	CASSEGRGITDTQYF
TRBV25-1	TRBD1	TRBJ1-6	many	TGTGCCAGCCTGGGGACAGCGAATTCACCCCTCCACTTT	CASLGTANSPLHF
TRBV20-1	-	TRBJ2-7	-	TGCAGTGCTAGTAACGCGGTCGCCTACGAGCAGTACTTC	CSASNAVAYEQYF
TRBV28	TRBD1	TRBJ2-1	few	TGTGCCAGCAGTTTACCGACAGGGGCGCATGAGCAGTTCTTC	CASSLPTGAHEQFF
TRBV29-1	TRBD2	TRBJ2-1	few	TGCAGCGTTGAGGGACTAGCGGAGCAGTTCTTC	CSVEGLAEQFF
TRBV9	TRBD2	TRBJ2-7	-	TGTGCCAGCAGCGTAGCTGGCGGGAGAGCATACGAGCAGTACTTC	CASSVAGGRAYEQYF
TRBV5-1	-	TRBJ2-2	few	TGCGCCAGCAGCTTGGCGTCGGCCACCGGGGAGCTGTTTTTT	CASSLASATGELFF
TRBV10-3	-	TRBJ1-4	few	TGTGCCATCAGTGAGGCGCGTGAAAAACTGTTTTTT	CAISEAREKLFF
TRBV6-2/TRBV6-3	TRBD2	TRBJ2-4	few	TGTGCCAGCAGTCTTAGCGGGAGAGGAAACATTCAGTACTTC	CASSLSGRGNIQYF
TRBV27	-	TRBJ2-7	few	TGTGCCAGCAGTTTAAAGCGGAGGGGCTACGAGCAGTACTTC	CASSLKRRGYEQYF
TRBV18	-	TRBJ1-1	few	TGTGCCAGCTCACCGAGTGGTGACAGTGAAGCTTTCTTT	CASSPSGDSEAFF
TRBV6-1	-	TRBJ1-1	-	TGTGCCAGCAGACCACCACAGGAACTCGCGGAAGCTTTCTTT	CASRPPQELAEAFF
TRBV20-1	-	TRBJ1-1	-	TGCAGTGCTAGAGTTCATCTTACTAGTAATCCGTCCCCTTTCTTT	CSARVHLTSNPSPFF
TRBV20-1	-	TRBJ2-5	-	TGCAGTAGCCAGAGGGAGCAGGGTCAGACCCAGTACTTC	CSSQREQGQTQYF
TRBV20-1	-	TRBJ2-7	-	TGCAGTGCTAGAGTAGGGAAGGGGTCCTACGAGCAGTACTTC	CSARVGKGSYEQYF
TRBV5-1	-	TRBJ2-7	few	TGCGCCAGCAGACGCAAGGGTACCTACGAGCAGTACTTC	CASRRKGTYEQYF
TRBV20-1	TRBD1	TRBJ1-4	-	TGCAGTGCTAGGGACAGGGCCAGGGAAAAACTGTTTTTT	CSARDRAREKLFF
TRBV2	-	TRBJ2-6	many	TGTGCCAGCAGGAGGACAGTAACCCGCTCTGGGGCCAACGTCCTGACTTTC	CASRRTVTRSGANVLTF
TRBV6-1	-	TRBJ2-7	many	TGTGCCAGCAGTAAGACAGCGTCCTACGAGCAGTACTTC	CASSKTASYEQYF
TRBV7-3	-	TRBJ2-1	-	TGTGCCAGCAGCCTCACGGGTCCCAATGAGCAGTTCTTC	CASSLTGPNEQFF
TRBV12-3/TRBV12-4	-	TRBJ1-2	many	TGTGCCAGCAGTTCCCCCTTTTTAAGACCAAGAGGCTACACCTTC	CASSSPFLRPRGYTF
TRBV27	TRBD1	TRBJ1-6	-	TGTGCCAGCAGCAGGGACAGGGGGGATAATTCACCCCTCCACTTT	CASSRDRGDNSPLHF
TRBV20-1	-	TRBJ2-3	-	TGCAGTGCCACTATCGGCGGGTTCACTAGCACAGATACGCAGTATTTT	CSATIGGFTSTDTQYF
TRBV11-2	-	TRBJ2-7	few	TGTGCCAGCAGCCCCCTGAATCGGGCGAACGAGCAGTACTTC	CASSPLNRANEQYF
TRBV7-2	-	TRBJ2-7	-	TGTGCCAGCAGCTTAGTGGCCGGGTCCGGCTACGAGCAGTACTTC	CASSLVAGSGYEQYF
TRBV4-2	-	TRBJ2-2	-	TGTGCCAGCAGCCAGGGCAGGGGTACCGGGGAGCTGTTTTTT	CASSQGRGTGELFF
TRBV7-8	TRBD1	TRBJ1-5	many	TGTGCCAGCAGCTTAGGGGACAGGTATCAGCCCCAGCATTTT	CASSLGDRYQPQHF